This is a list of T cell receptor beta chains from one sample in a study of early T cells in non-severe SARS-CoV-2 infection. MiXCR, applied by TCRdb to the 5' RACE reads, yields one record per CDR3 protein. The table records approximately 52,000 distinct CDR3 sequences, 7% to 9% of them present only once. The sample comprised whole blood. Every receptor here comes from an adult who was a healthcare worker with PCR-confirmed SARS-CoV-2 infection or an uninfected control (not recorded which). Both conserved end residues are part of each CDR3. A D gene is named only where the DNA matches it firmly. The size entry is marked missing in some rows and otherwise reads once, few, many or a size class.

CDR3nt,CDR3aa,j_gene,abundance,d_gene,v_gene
TGCAGCGCCCACAGTGACTATGGCTACACCTTC,CSAHSDYGYTF,TRBJ1-2,many,-,TRBV29-1
TGTGCCACCAGTGCCCGATCTGGGGGAAGATCTGGGGCCAACGTCCTGACTTTC,CATSARSGGRSGANVLTF,TRBJ2-6,many,-,TRBV24-1
TGTGCCAGCAGTTTACGCCCCGGGCTAGCGGGGCGCACAGATACGCAGTATTTT,CASSLRPGLAGRTDTQYF,TRBJ2-3,many,TRBD2,TRBV12-3/TRBV12-4
TGTGCCATCAGTGAGTCGACTGAAGCTTTCTTT,CAISESTEAFF,TRBJ1-1,-,-,TRBV10-3
TGTGCCAGCAGCCAAGCCGGGAGGGCCGTTTACAATGAGCAGTTCTTC,CASSQAGRAVYNEQFF,TRBJ2-1,-,TRBD2,TRBV3-1
TGTGCCAGCAGTTTATACGCGGGGGATTCACCACCGTATTTT,CASSLYAGDSPPYF,TRBJ2-3,-,TRBD2,TRBV28
TGTGCCATCAGTGAGACTAGCGGGACAGATACGCAGTATTTT,CAISETSGTDTQYF,TRBJ2-3,many,TRBD2,TRBV10-3
TGTGCCAGCAGAGGCGAGGAGAGGGGAGACTATGGCTACACCTTC,CASRGEERGDYGYTF,TRBJ1-2,-,-,TRBV6-6
TGCAGCGCAGGGGGTATAGGCAATGAGCAGTTCTTC,CSAGGIGNEQFF,TRBJ2-1,-,TRBD1,TRBV20-1
TGCGCCAGCAGCGAGAGTCCCTCCTACGAGCAGTACTTC,CASSESPSYEQYF,TRBJ2-7,once,-,TRBV5-1
TGTGCCAGCAGCCCCGCGGGGCCAGATACGCAGTATTTT,CASSPAGPDTQYF,TRBJ2-3,many,-,TRBV7-6
TGTGCCAGCGGGACAGGGAACAATGAGCAGTTCTTC,CASGTGNNEQFF,TRBJ2-1,-,TRBD1,TRBV5-4
TGCGCCAGCAGCCAAGTCGGAAGCGTTACCAAAAACATTCAGTACTTC,CASSQVGSVTKNIQYF,TRBJ2-4,many,-,TRBV4-3
TGTGCCATCAGTGAAACCGGGACAGGGGTCAGCGAGCAGTACTTC,CAISETGTGVSEQYF,TRBJ2-7,many,TRBD1,TRBV10-3
TGTGCCAGCAGCCCGACAGGGGAAGGTGAAAAACTGTTTTTT,CASSPTGEGEKLFF,TRBJ1-4,-,TRBD1,TRBV7-8
TGTGCCAGCAGCTCATACGAGCAGTACTTC,CASSSYEQYF,TRBJ2-7,-,-,TRBV11-2
TGTGCCAGCGCACCTCTTATGGGGAGCGGGGACTACGAGCAGTACTTC,CASAPLMGSGDYEQYF,TRBJ2-7,few,TRBD2,TRBV6-5
TGTGCCAGCCGGCCGGGACAGCGGAACCCTTACACTGAAGCTTTCTTT,CASRPGQRNPYTEAFF,TRBJ1-1,few,TRBD1,TRBV2
TGTGCCAGCTCACCATCGGGGGAACGGGAAAAACTGTTTTTT,CASSPSGEREKLFF,TRBJ1-4,-,-,TRBV18
TGTGCCAGCAGCTTTTTAGAAGGAATAGGCTATGGCTACACCTTC,CASSFLEGIGYGYTF,TRBJ1-2,-,-,TRBV11-2
TGCAGTGCTAGACGGACGGTGAGCTCCTACGAGCAGTACTTC,CSARRTVSSYEQYF,TRBJ2-7,-,-,TRBV20-1
TGTGCCAGCAGTTTTTTGCAGGGCGACTATGGCTACACCTTC,CASSFLQGDYGYTF,TRBJ1-2,-,-,TRBV5-4
TGCAGCGGGAATAATTGGGAGATTACCCACAATGAGCAGTTCTTC,CSGNNWEITHNEQFF,TRBJ2-1,few,-,TRBV29-1
TGTGCCAGCAATCAGGACACGGACATTCAGTACTTC,CASNQDTDIQYF,TRBJ2-4,few,-,TRBV12-3/TRBV12-4
TGTGCCAGCAGCGGAGGAGGGACTAAGGATGAAAAACTGTTTTTT,CASSGGGTKDEKLFF,TRBJ1-4,-,-,TRBV9
TGTGCCAGCAGCCAGAGCGGGGTGATGAACACAGATACGCAGTATTTT,CASSQSGVMNTDTQYF,TRBJ2-3,many,TRBD2,TRBV7-6
TGTGCCAGCAGTCGTTCGAGCACTGAAGCTTTCTTT,CASSRSSTEAFF,TRBJ1-1,few,-,TRBV28
TGTGCCAGCAGCAACCGGGACACCCTCCAAGAGACCCAGTACTTC,CASSNRDTLQETQYF,TRBJ2-5,many,-,TRBV5-4
TGCAGTGCTAGAGATCTGAAGACCTCCTACGAGCAGTACTTC,CSARDLKTSYEQYF,TRBJ2-7,-,-,TRBV20-1